The rows below give T cell receptor beta chains drawn from one sample of a study of T cell responses to AZD1222 COVID-19 vaccine. Libraries were prepared by immunoSEQ multiplex PCR; TCRdb keeps only in-frame clonotypes and omits some of them. The sample lists some 97,000 clones; more than 75% were seen once. The sample was peripheral blood, taken on day 0 of AZD1222 vaccination. These receptors were collected from an adult in good health. CDR3s leave out the opening cysteine and the closing phenylalanine or tryptophan. Each record gives: CDR3 protein, V gene, J gene.

CDR3: ASSIGIGTGITEAF
V: TRBV5-4
J: TRBJ1-1

CDR3: ASSDRGSRQF
V: TRBV3-1/TRBV3-2
J: TRBJ2-1

CDR3: ASSIQSSGNTIY
V: TRBV19
J: TRBJ1-3

CDR3: ASSPLTEAF
V: TRBV7-9
J: TRBJ1-1

CDR3: ASAYSGPEAHTIY
V: TRBV7-2
J: TRBJ1-3

CDR3: ASSPKETQY
V: TRBV7-2
J: TRBJ2-5

CDR3: ASIQGGTNTIY
V: TRBV6-5
J: TRBJ1-3

CDR3: ASSALARNEQY
V: TRBV27
J: TRBJ2-7

CDR3: ASSKALTLTDTQY
V: TRBV7-2
J: TRBJ2-3

CDR3: ASSYSIGGNTIY
V: TRBV6-5
J: TRBJ1-3

CDR3: ASRPRTGIRINEQF
V: TRBV5-1
J: TRBJ2-1

CDR3: ASSQGDGYT
V: TRBV14
J: TRBJ1-2

CDR3: ASSFDKTAPYGYT
V: TRBV27
J: TRBJ1-2

CDR3: ASSPTGHTEAF
V: TRBV7-9
J: TRBJ1-1

CDR3: ASSYSIEEVRGGYT
V: TRBV6-5
J: TRBJ1-2

CDR3: ASSTATSGAEAF
V: TRBV5-1
J: TRBJ1-1

CDR3: ASSYSGAQNTEAF
V: TRBV6-5
J: TRBJ1-1

CDR3: ASSWLGRFVRSPLH
V: TRBV6-2/TRBV6-3
J: TRBJ1-6

CDR3: ASSYSGTSGVYTQY
V: TRBV6-5
J: TRBJ2-3

CDR3: ASSSVSYEQY
V: TRBV2
J: TRBJ2-7

CDR3: ASSVGSGQAMGYT
V: TRBV9
J: TRBJ1-2

CDR3: ASSSLAGDEQF
V: TRBV5-1
J: TRBJ2-1

CDR3: ASSFLGQNQPQH
V: TRBV27
J: TRBJ1-5

CDR3: SASKTVHEKLF
V: TRBV20-1
J: TRBJ1-4

CDR3: ASSLLGSGPGYT
V: TRBV27
J: TRBJ1-2

CDR3: ASSLENGGFPLH
V: TRBV4-1
J: TRBJ1-6

CDR3: ASSIWDSNYGYT
V: TRBV19
J: TRBJ1-2

CDR3: ASSDQAGVGEQF
V: TRBV7-9
J: TRBJ2-1

CDR3: ASSYRTDSGTDTQY
V: TRBV5-5
J: TRBJ2-3

CDR3: ASRTGNTGELF
V: TRBV5-1
J: TRBJ2-2

CDR3: ASSVAGTYNEQF
V: TRBV9
J: TRBJ2-1

CDR3: ASSVGQSNQPQH
V: TRBV9
J: TRBJ1-5

CDR3: ASSLVQSEAF
V: TRBV12-3/TRBV12-4
J: TRBJ1-1

CDR3: ASSYSPPGNTIY
V: TRBV6-2/TRBV6-3
J: TRBJ1-3

CDR3: ASSFGQGARRYT
V: TRBV5-8
J: TRBJ1-2

CDR3: ASSPHLGEGTDTQY
V: TRBV9
J: TRBJ2-3

CDR3: ATSRGNRPTNEKLF
V: TRBV15
J: TRBJ1-4

CDR3: ASSSPPPGAGGYEQY
V: TRBV27
J: TRBJ2-7

CDR3: ASSQETTSSYEQY
V: TRBV7-8
J: TRBJ2-7